This paragraph reports one T cell receptor (beta chain). Trimming removed 8 bases at V and 0 bases at J, with 14 bases between. Per the germline V gene, CDR1 is KGHSH and CDR2 is LQKENI. The length of the CDR3 is 15 residues. This sample stems from a study of shared clonotypes between healthy human individuals. The study ran the assay at deep level. Only in-frame clones appear in the TCRdb table, and some are missing; sequencing was by immunoSEQ multiplex PCR. Here the sample spans about 2.4 million clones, more than 85% being singletons. Sequences were obtained from naive CD4+ T cells from PBMCs. Subset of the sample: CD45RA+ positively selected. V gene TRBV18 combines with J gene TRBJ1-5; D gene uncertain. This TCR derives from a man aged 18 to 30 in good health. Some clones in this sample may be carry-over from other donors' samples. The CDR3 region has the DNA TGTGCCAGCACTGCGGCACGGGATAGCAATCAGCCCCAGCATTTT. Translated, it gives CASTAARDSNQPQHF.